The present TCR beta chain was sequenced within a study of blood T cell repertoires in COVID-19. In the study overall: Spain, Italy and the United States supplied samples that represented acute and convalescent COVID-19. Sources were T cells, B-cell-depleted T cells, or PBMCs; the material itself was cDNA or gDNA.

CDR3 length equals 14 residues. Trimming cost V 4 bases and J 3 bases; bases outside gene matches: 5. Germline V gene lookup returns CDR1 SNHLY and CDR2 FYNNEI. In the authors' workflow: The assay estimated nucleated cells by amplifying reference gene primers. Sequenced by immunoSEQ multiplex PCR; TCRdb stores in-frame clones only, minus some. That table furnishes V, J and clone size, whereas the DNA furnished D and trimming. Of around 140,000 clones in the sample, about 89% were seen once. This clone came up a few times. The rearrangement uses TRBV2 and TRBJ1-1; TRBD1 matches at 7 bases. The receptor comes from an elderly man with acute or convalescent COVID-19. Sequenced: peripheral blood. CDR3 in amino acids: CASSVTGADTEAFF. The CDR3 region has the DNA TGTGCCAGCAGTGTAACAGGGGCTGACACTGAAGCTTTCTTT.